A selection of T cell receptor beta chains follows, all from one sample in a study of cytomegalovirus exposure and HLA in healthy donors. Method: immunoSEQ multiplex PCR; TCRdb's copy keeps in-frame clones and lacks some. The sample features 200,000 or so clones, with around 0.7% in its top ten. The source material was PBMCs. The receptors were sampled from a boy between 10 and 17 years old in good health and CMV-seronegative. Each CDR3 is given with its conserved first and last residue.

v_call cdr3_aa
TRBV19 CASSIVRSRGGATNTEAFF
TRBV7-6 CASSLALRGTGELFF
TRBV9 CASSARLGTGVTEAFF
TRBV4-2 CASSQDLASRPDTQYF
TRBV6-5 CASSYSSGGAGEQYF
TRBV4-3 CASSRKAGDYYNEQFF
TRBV7-2 CASSLGTSGGASGELFF
TRBV19 CASSLGTGFSQAFF
TRBV6-5 CASSPGAGGYNEQFF
TRBV7-6 CASSRTGALDTQYF
TRBV29-1 CSAEGAGAFF
TRBV5-5 CASSPRTASYSGNTIYF
TRBV30 CACSGQGRTGELFF
TRBV7-2 CASSPSVNEQYF
TRBV6-5 CASTPDRVQSTEAFF
TRBV27 CASSSLELGGGNEQFF
TRBV11-2 CASSLYELAGSYEQYF
TRBV5-1 CASSRQGAFTYEQYF
TRBV5-1 CASGLAGGRGSTDTQYF
TRBV6-6 CASSYRTDTDTQYF
TRBV6-1 CASSSSDRATYEQYF
TRBV9 CASSAQENTEAFF
TRBV28 CASGGQGNYGYTF
TRBV6-5 CASSFGPLAEKLFF
TRBV9 CASSRDRDQPQHF
TRBV4-1 CASSQGTHLSYEQYF
TRBV30 CAWSPPIAGAYNEQFF
TRBV18 CASSPSGGPYEQYF
TRBV4-1 CASSQAFGRGADEQYF
TRBV30 CAWGTSGGTDTQYF
TRBV4-1 CASSQDVTGSGELFF
TRBV11-2 CASSSLQGYNEQFF
TRBV9 CASSVKGQSTDTQYF
TRBV5-1 CASSLGSSYEQYF
TRBV19 CASSNSGDTQYF
TRBV2 CASTKDGQGNSPLHF
TRBV10-3 CAISVGNPYEQYF
TRBV5-6 CASSFGGGRGHVNEKLFF
TRBV27 CASLSGNTIYF
TRBV4-1 CASSQWDRDYNEQFF
TRBV28 CASSLGQVEQFF
TRBV2 CASSENRVSGNTIYF
TRBV4-2 CASSQVTTEAFF
TRBV28 CASSLGGGDEQYF
TRBV19 CASSLGQGARTNEKLFF
TRBV15 CATSSGDREFTEAFF
TRBV9 CASSFGQGNEKLFF
TRBV11-2 CAGADLVGHNEQFF
TRBV27 CASGPSGSGELFF
TRBV18 CASSPPQRDGYTF
TRBV6-4 CASSDSERATNEKLFF
TRBV7-9 CASSRGGIRAMNTEAFF
TRBV9 CASSGSPGTQYF
TRBV5-4 CASSPGGQGGDTEAFF
TRBV27 CASSPREYYGYTF